The entry below gives a single T cell receptor (beta chain) sequence along with its context. Its antigen remains unknown. Germline assignment: CDR1 MGHRA and CDR2 YSYEKL. The CDR3 has 15 amino acids. Trimming cost V 2 bases and J 4 bases; bases outside gene matches: 6. The input for sorted-subset replicate PCRs was around 0.2 ug DNA, 25,000 to 35,000 T cell genomes. Sequencing was performed with immunoSEQ multiplex PCR; in TCRdb, only in-frame clones are kept and a portion is missing. The table includes about 2 million clones, about 95% detected once. The data derive from a study of shared clonotypes between healthy human individuals. General study results and limits: The study found lower generation probabilities in non-shared clonotypes than in those shared by all four donors.

Naivety among CD8 cells was defined by CD45RO negativity and positive CCR7 selection, thereby excluding terminally differentiated effector memory CD45RA+ cells. The chain carries TRBV4-1 and TRBJ1-2; 8 bases align to TRBD1. The receptor was derived from a man between 18 and 29 years old in good health. Sequenced input: naive CD8+ T cells sorted from blood. DNA of the CDR3: TGCGCCAGCAGCCAACGGGACAGGTCTTCCTATGGCTACACCTTC. This encodes CASSQRDRSSYGYTF.